This T cell receptor (beta chain) was recorded in a study of human T cells and chemical hapten exposure. Study summary: Patches with 0.01% DPC went on the upper back, and the tests were read at 6 days. Alopecia areata, totalis or universalis affected patients who were mostly female. Study results and limitations: Compared to controls, expanded TCRs made significantly more large clusters of similar CDR3s.

TCRdb re-called the RACE reads through MiXCR, storing one row per CDR3 protein. The sample shows some 97,000 distinct CDR3 sequences, about 28% of them seen only once. The CDR3 sequence is 12 residues long. Trimming left V 5 bases short and J 9 bases short, with 11 bases between. In germline, CDR1 is LGHDT, CDR2 YNNKEL (reference sequence). Details on this clonotype: Its antigen is unknown.

The time point denotes: patch test 3, about 24 weeks after DPC sensitization. The sample's treatment: therapeutic diphenylcyclopropenone sensitization with weekly scalp DPC. This sequence was found in a man aged 40-55 years with alopecia areata. Some clones in this sample may be carry-over from other donors' samples. Sequences were derived from whole blood, sampled in connection with sensitization to the hapten diphenylcyclopropenone (DPC). The chain combines TRBV3-1 with TRBJ2-1; D is uncertain. The CDR3 loop reads CASSSLSGEQFF. Here the CDR3 DNA reads TGTGCCAGCAGCTCCCTCTCCGGTGAGCAGTTCTTC.